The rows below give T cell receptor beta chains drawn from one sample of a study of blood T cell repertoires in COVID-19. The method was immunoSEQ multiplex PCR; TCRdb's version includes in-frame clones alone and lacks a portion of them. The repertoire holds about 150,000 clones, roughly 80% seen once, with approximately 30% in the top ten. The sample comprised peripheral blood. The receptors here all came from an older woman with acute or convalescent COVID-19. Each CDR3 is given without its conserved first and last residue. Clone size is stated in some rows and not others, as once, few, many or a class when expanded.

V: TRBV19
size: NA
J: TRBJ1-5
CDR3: AGGLNSYSNQPQH

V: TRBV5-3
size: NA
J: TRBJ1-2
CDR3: ARSIQRAGYT

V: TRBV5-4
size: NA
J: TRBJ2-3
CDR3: ASSLAPELAGGSDTQY

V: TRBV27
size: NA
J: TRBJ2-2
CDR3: ASSPGTGVTGELF

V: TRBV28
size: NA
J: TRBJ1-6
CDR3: ASRSPPGGGSPLH

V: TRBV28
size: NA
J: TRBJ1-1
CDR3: ASTNPPPRGYAF

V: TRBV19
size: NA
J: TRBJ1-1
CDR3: ASTPPDRGHDEAF

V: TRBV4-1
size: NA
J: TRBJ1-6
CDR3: ASSQGTDRYNSPLH

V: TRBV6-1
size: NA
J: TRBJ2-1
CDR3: ASSELSGGRIEQF

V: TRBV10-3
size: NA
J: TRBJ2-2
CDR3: AISEFLSGGANTGELF

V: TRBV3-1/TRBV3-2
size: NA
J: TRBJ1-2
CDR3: ASSQAMVGGYT

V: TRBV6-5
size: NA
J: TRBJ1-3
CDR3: ASSPQGPAGNTIY

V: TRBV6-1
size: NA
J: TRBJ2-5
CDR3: ASSEDGQRRETQY

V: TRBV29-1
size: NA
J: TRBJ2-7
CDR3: SVGQTYEQY

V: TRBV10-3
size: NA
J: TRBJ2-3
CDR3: AISVVLAGDPHTDTQY

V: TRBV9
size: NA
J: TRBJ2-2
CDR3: ASSVVRGWDTGELF

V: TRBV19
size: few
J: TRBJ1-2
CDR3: ASSPRTGVNYGYT

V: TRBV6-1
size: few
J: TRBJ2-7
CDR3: ASSDMGHSQY

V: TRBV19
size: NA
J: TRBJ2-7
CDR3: ASSMPGTYEQY

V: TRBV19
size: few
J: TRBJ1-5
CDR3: ASKAWGGGNQPQH

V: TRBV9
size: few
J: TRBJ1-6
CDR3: ASSVVSGDNSPLH

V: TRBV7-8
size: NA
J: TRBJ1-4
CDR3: ASSPFFTNEKLF

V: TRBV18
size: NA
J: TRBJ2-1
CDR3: ASSPQTSGGNNEQF